These 14 T cell receptor beta chains were all obtained from the same sample, sequenced in a study of chemoradiotherapy in HPV16-positive cancers (dated by TCRdb to between 2022 and 2023). The library was prepared using the immunoSEQ multiplex PCR assay. TCRdb retrieved this table from immuneACCESS and kept in-frame rearrangements only. Not all clones are present; in checked studies, unresolved V genes account for under half, and no reason is known for the remainder. The sample table records over 30,000 clones; more than 85% of these occur just once. The ten largest clones take up 2.1% of the sample. The sequencing here drew on blood, taken from a patient who underwent chemoradiotherapy. The receptors come from a human donor with HPV-associated anogenital cancer.

This clone was seen a single time. The V call is TRBV10-3, the J call TRBJ2-1, with D possibly matching TRBD1 (7 bases). Looked up from germline, CDR1 is ENHRY and CDR2 is SYGVKD. This CDR3 contains 17 residues. Trimming took 3 bases from V and 0 from J, leaving 15 bases between them. The chain's CDR3 is CAISEAAGGTSYNEQFF. The CDR3 DNA follows: TGTGCCATCAGTGAAGCCGCAGGGGGGACCTCCTACAATGAGCAGTTCTTC.

The chain combines TRBV11-3 with TRBJ2-3; D may correspond to TRBD1 or TRBD2 (6 bases each). The V gene's germline CDR1 is SGHNT and CDR2 YENEEA. V lost 1 base and J 1 base, leaving 12 bases between the germline ends. The CDR3 is 16 residues long. The CDR3 is CASSLGGGPGTDTQYF. For the CDR3, the DNA is TGTGCCAGCAGCTTAGGAGGGGGGCCGGGCACAGATACGCAGTATTTT. Complete variable domain (other parts from reference TRBV11-3 and TRBJ2-3): EAGVVQSPRYKIIEKKQPVAFWCNPISGHNTLYWYLQNLGQGPELLIRYENEEAVDDSQLPKDRFSAERLKGVDSTLKIQPAELGDSAVYLCASSLGGGPGTDTQYFGPGTRLTVL.

The chain employs TRBV10-3 and TRBJ1-5; 7 nucleotides match TRBD1. This CDR3 contains 16 residues. The V gene end was trimmed by 0 bases and the J gene end by 6 bases; junction bases not matched to a gene: 8. The V gene's germline CDR1 is ENHRY and CDR2 SYGVKD. CDR3 residues: CAISESRGPEVQPQHF. CDR3 nucleotide sequence: TGTGCCATCAGTGAGTCGAGGGGGCCGGAGGTTCAGCCCCAGCATTTT.

The rearrangement uses TRBV7-2 and TRBJ2-5; 9 nucleotides align to TRBD2. The CDR3 is 14 residues long. Unmatched junction bases numbered 5, after V lost 5 bases and J lost 4 bases. The germline V gene has CDR1 SGHTA and CDR2 FQGNSA. CDR3 loop: CASSAGGRRETQYF. The CDR3 DNA sequence: TGTGCCAGCAGCGCGGGGGGGCGTCGAGAGACCCAGTACTTC.

This clone is deemed medium-sized. The chain has TRBV14 and TRBJ2-3; D may be TRBD1 (6 bases). Looked up from germline, CDR1 is SGHDN and CDR2 is FVKESK. The CDR3 runs 14 residues. V was pared by 5 bases and J by 2 bases, with 11 bases between. CDR3 amino acids: CASSNGQPTDTQYF. As DNA, the CDR3 is TGTGCCAGCAGCAACGGACAGCCCACAGATACGCAGTATTTT.

The rearrangement uses TRBV4-3 and TRBJ1-4; TRBD1 aligns across 8 bases. The germline gives CDR1 LGHNA, CDR2 YSLEER. Trimming removed 4 bases from V and 4 bases from J; junction bases left unmatched: 5. The CDR3 is 15 residues long. The CDR3 coding sequence is TGCGCCAGCAGCCCGGGACAGGACATTAATGAAAAACTGTTTTTT. Translated, it gives CASSPGQDINEKLFF.

The J gene is TRBJ1-6, the V gene TRBV19, with a possible D match to TRBD1 (6 bases). The CDR3 extends over 14 amino acids. V was shortened by 3 bases and J by 5 bases, with 8 bases between the two germline ends. The germline V gene encodes CDR1 LNHDA and CDR2 SQIVND (reference sequence). The CDR3 here is CASSMGADNSPLHF. The CDR3 nucleotides are TGTGCCAGTAGTATGGGGGCGGATAATTCACCCCTCCACTTT.

This clone was counted once. The chain employs TRBV4-3 and TRBJ2-3; the D gene is possibly TRBD2 (6 bases). Germline CDR1 and CDR2: LGHNA and YSLEER. The CDR3 covers 15 residues. Between the trimmed V and J ends, which lost 0 bases and 4 bases, there was a span of 11 bases. Here the CDR3 reads CASSQDTGVPDTQYF. Written as DNA, the CDR3 is TGCGCCAGCAGCCAAGATACGGGGGTGCCAGATACGCAGTATTTT.

This CDR3 reads CASSEDGPNGNTEAFF. The CDR3 coding sequence is TGCGCCAGCAGTGAGGATGGGCCGAACGGGAACACTGAAGCTTTCTTT. The rearrangement uses TRBV10-1 and TRBJ1-1; D is unresolved. CDR3 length: 16 amino acids. The germline V gene has CDR1 WNHNN and CDR2 SYGVQD (reference sequence). V lost 2 bases, J lost 1 base, and 14 bases lay in between.

V gene TRBV11-3 combines with J gene TRBJ1-4; a weak D match, TRBD1 (5 bases). CDR1 and CDR2 from the germline V gene are SGHNT and YENEEA. CDR3 size: 15 residues. V was shortened by 5 bases and J by 8 bases, with 18 bases between the two germline ends. Here the CDR3 DNA reads TGTGCCAGCAGCCCGGGGGAGCTATTATACGAAAAACTGTTTTTT. Amino acid sequence: CASSPGELLYEKLFF.

The chain employs TRBV4-2 and TRBJ2-5; 8 bases line up with TRBD2. Germline loops: CDR1 LGHNA, CDR2 YNFKEQ. V gave up 4 bases and J gave up 4 bases; unmatched junction bases: 11. The length of the CDR3 is 16 residues. CDR3 region: CASSRAVAGFGETQYF. The CDR3 DNA sequence: TGTGCCAGCAGCCGAGCGGTAGCGGGGTTTGGAGAGACCCAGTACTTC.

The chain has TRBV7-3 and TRBJ2-2; TRBD1 matches 8 bases. CDR3 length equals 19 residues. Germline trimming cut 2 bases from V and 5 bases from J; bases unmatched to any gene: 16. Germline V gene data show CDR1 as SGHTA and CDR2 as FQGTGA. CDR3 protein: CASSLSSPSGGVITGELFF. The CDR3 coding sequence is TGTGCCAGCAGCTTATCTTCCCCTTCAGGGGGCGTTATTACCGGGGAGCTGTTTTTT. The whole variable domain, filled in from reference TRBV7-3 and TRBJ2-2, reads GAGVSQTPSNKVTEKGKYVELRCDPISGHTALYWYRQSLGQGPEFLIYFQGTGAADDSGLPNDRFFAVRPEGSVSTLKIQRTERGDSAVYLCASSLSSPSGGVITGELFFGEGSRLTVL.

The V and J genes are TRBV9 and TRBJ2-3, with 7 bases aligning to TRBD2. Unmatched junction bases numbered 8, after V lost 2 bases and J lost 2 bases. Germline V gene lookup returns CDR1 SGDLS and CDR2 YYNGEE. The CDR3 runs to 16 residues. As DNA, the CDR3 is TGTGCCAGCAGCGTGGATCTAGCGGCGATCACAGATACGCAGTATTTT. Its protein is CASSVDLAAITDTQYF.

V usage is TRBV9 and J usage is TRBJ1-2; 8 bases fit TRBD1. Germline CDR1 SGDLS, CDR2 YYNGEE. V trimming: 3 bases; J trimming: 6 bases; junction bases outside the gene matches: 1. This CDR3 spans 12 amino acids. CDR3 loop: CASSAQGDGYTF. The CDR3 bases are TGTGCCAGCAGCGCACAGGGGGATGGCTACACCTTC. The full variable domain, rest sourced from reference TRBV9 and TRBJ1-2, is DSGVTQTPKHLITATGQRVTLRCSPRSGDLSVYWYQQSLDQGLQFLIQYYNGEERAKGNILERFSAQQFPDLHSELNLSSLELGDSALYFCASSAQGDGYTFGSGTRLTVV.